Described below is a single T cell receptor beta chain sequence and its context. This sample is drawn from a study of identical twins. Unique molecular identifiers were present on cDNA, and template switching added a universal primer site. TCRdb re-called the 5' RACE reads with MiXCR, one entry per CDR3 protein. The sample comprises a few hundred thousand distinct CDR3 sequences, approximately 17% of which are singletons, and 12% rests with the top ten. In germline, CDR1 is MNHEY, CDR2 SVGAGI. V was pared by 5 bases and J by 11 bases, with 11 bases of the junction left unmatched. The CDR3 runs 15 residues.

The material sequenced was naive T cells sorted from blood. This receptor was taken from a man over 45 in good health. This chain connects TRBV6-5 to TRBJ1-6; the match to TRBD1 covers 8 bases. CDR3 coding DNA: TGTGCCAGCAGTAACCAGGGGGCGCAAGGAACACCCCTCCACTTT. It specifies CASSNQGAQGTPLHF.